Listed here are 22 T cell receptor beta chains from one sample, sequenced in a study of human T cells and chemical hapten exposure. Described time point: patch test 1, 2 weeks after DPC sensitization. Sample treatment: therapeutic diphenylcyclopropenone sensitization with weekly scalp DPC. TCRdb called the RACE reads again in MiXCR, with one record for every CDR3 protein. The sample records some 180,000 distinct CDR3 sequences, about 22% being singletons. The sample consisted of whole blood, taken in connection with sensitization to the hapten diphenylcyclopropenone (DPC). These receptors were collected from a woman between 50 and 59 years old with alopecia areata. Some clones in this sample may be carry-over from other donors' samples.

The chain employs TRBV19 and TRBJ2-2; D is unresolved. In germline, CDR1 is LNHDA, CDR2 SQIVND (reference sequence). CDR3 length: 14 residues. V was pared by 1 base and J by 1 base, with 4 bases between. In DNA form, the CDR3 reads TGTGCCAGTAGTATAGGACTGAACACCGGGGAGCTGTTTTTT. Protein: CASSIGLNTGELFF.

This clonotype came up a few times. The chain has TRBV6-5 and TRBJ2-7; D is uncertain. The CDR3 extends over 13 amino acids. With 1 base removed from V and 6 bases from J, the gap between germline ends came to 10 bases. Germline assignment: CDR1 MNHEY and CDR2 SVGAGI. The CDR3 loop reads CASSYYIIGEQYF. CDR3 DNA sequence: TGTGCCAGCAGTTACTATATAATCGGCGAGCAGTACTTC.

The gene calls are TRBV27 and TRBJ2-2; D is uncertain. Trimming removed 5 bases at V and 6 bases at J, with 13 bases between. This CDR3 spans 14 amino acids. The germline V gene has CDR1 MNHEY and CDR2 SMNVEV (reference sequence). Here the CDR3 reads CASSNTRAAGELFF. The CDR3 coding sequence is TGTGCCAGCAGTAATACTCGGGCGGCCGGGGAGCTGTTTTTT.

This clonotype was found a few times. The rearrangement links TRBV6-2 or TRBV6-3 to TRBJ1-1; unclear D gene. The CDR3 is 12 residues long. The ends were cut back, 10 bases at V and 7 bases at J, with 16 bases in the middle. Germline V lookup: CDR1 MNHEY, CDR2 SVGEGT. Written as DNA, the CDR3 is TGTGCCACCATGGACCCTCTGGATGAAGCTTTCTTT. As protein: CATMDPLDEAFF.

The genes are TRBV5-1 and TRBJ1-4; perhaps TRBD1 as D (5 bases). The CDR3 loop spans 14 amino acids. Deletions cut 4 bases from V and 3 bases from J, with 10 bases between. Germline CDR1 SGHRS, CDR2 YFSETQ. The CDR3 nucleotides read TGCGCCAGCAGCCCGGACACTTCTAATGAAAAACTGTTTTTT. As protein: CASSPDTSNEKLFF.

The chain has TRBV18 and TRBJ2-2; 8 bases agree with TRBD2. The length of the CDR3 is 16 residues. The trim removed 3 bases at V and 1 base at J, leaving 4 bases unmatched. CDR1 KGHSH and CDR2 LQKENI come from the germline V gene. The CDR3 region has the DNA TGTGCCAGCTCACCTACTAGCGGAAGGAACACCGGGGAGCTGTTTTTT. This sequence encodes CASSPTSGRNTGELFF.

This rearrangement joins TRBV29-1 to TRBJ2-1, with 9 positions matching TRBD2. V lost 7 bases and J lost 0; bases outside the gene matches: 4. CDR1 is SQVTM and CDR2 is ANQGSEA in the germline V gene. The CDR3 is made up of 14 amino acids. CDR3 nucleotide sequence: TGCAGCGGACTAGCGGTGACCTCCTACAATGAGCAGTTCTTC. It translates to CSGLAVTSYNEQFF.

The J gene is TRBJ2-3, the V gene TRBV27; perhaps TRBD1 as D (6 bases). With 5 bases removed from V and 11 bases from J, the gap between germline ends came to 14 bases. CDR1 MNHEY and CDR2 SMNVEV come from the germline V gene (reference sequence). This CDR3 spans 12 amino acids. The CDR3 DNA reads as TGTGCCAGCAGTCCAAGGGGCAGGGGGCAGTATTTT. It codes for CASSPRGRGQYF.

CDR3 DNA: TGTGCCAGCAGCCAAGTACCGACCGGACGGAACGAAGCTTTCTTT. Protein sequence: CASSQVPTGRNEAFF. The gene calls are TRBV7-9 and TRBJ1-1; D ambiguous. The CDR3 runs 15 residues. V was trimmed by 5 bases and J by 8 bases, leaving 21 bases between them. The germline V gene encodes CDR1 SEHNR and CDR2 FQNEAQ (reference sequence).

This clonotype was seen at least ten times. The rearrangement uses TRBV7-2 and TRBJ2-1; possible D gene TRBD1, 5 bases. CDR3 length: 15 residues. V lost 1 base to trimming and J lost 4 bases, with 11 bases between them. Germline loops: CDR1 SGHTA, CDR2 FQGNSA. CDR3 protein: CASSLDRNLYNEQFF. The CDR3 DNA follows: TGTGCCAGCAGCTTAGACAGGAATCTGTACAATGAGCAGTTCTTC.

In its sample, this clonotype was seen a few times. J is TRBJ2-1 and V is TRBV29-1, with D tentatively TRBD2 (6 bases). Between the trimmed V and J ends, which lost 4 bases and 8 bases, there was a span of 15 bases. The germline CDR1 and CDR2 sequences are SQVTM and ANQGSEA. This CDR3 contains 13 residues. As DNA, the CDR3 is TGCAGCGTTGGGGGACTGGGGGTGGATGAGCAGTTCTTC. Translating gives CSVGGLGVDEQFF.

V and J are TRBV6-5 and TRBJ2-5; 9 positions match TRBD2. V was pared by 6 bases and J by 6 bases, with 8 bases of the junction left unmatched. Germline CDR1 reads MNHEY; CDR2 reads SVGAGI. The CDR3 is 14 amino acids. The CDR3 DNA follows: TGTGCCAGCAGCGGGGCTCTAGCGGGGCAGACCCAGTACTTC. It yields the protein CASSGALAGQTQYF.

In its sample, this clonotype was seen a few times. The rearrangement joins TRBV5-4 to TRBJ2-7, with D tentatively TRBD2 (7 bases). Germline V gene lookup returns CDR1 SGHNT and CDR2 YYREEE (reference sequence). Trimming removed 4 bases from V and 6 bases from J, with 17 bases in between. The CDR3 totals 14 residues. CDR3 coding DNA: TGTGCCAGCAGCGCCAAAGGACTAGGGGGCGAGCAGTACTTC. Its protein is CASSAKGLGGEQYF.

The chain links TRBV4-2 to TRBJ1-1, with no clear D. The length of the CDR3 is 12 residues. Germline V gene data show CDR1 as LGHNA and CDR2 as YNFKEQ. Trimming left V 6 bases short and J 1 base short, with 6 bases between. CDR3 sequence: CASSLRNTEAFF. The CDR3 DNA reads as TGTGCCAGCAGTCTACGGAACACTGAAGCTTTCTTT.

This clonotype was detected a few times. The rearrangement links TRBV20-1 to TRBJ2-3; 7 nucleotides agree with TRBD1. Losses at the gene ends were 5 bases for V and 1 base for J; bases not matched to a gene: 9. There are 15 residues in the CDR3. The germline CDR1 and CDR2 sequences are DFQATT and SNEGSKA (reference sequence). The DNA for the CDR3 is TGCAGTGCTTATGAGGGGGCAGTGGGCACAGATACGCAGTATTTT. This sequence encodes CSAYEGAVGTDTQYF.

V gene TRBV6-6 combines with J gene TRBJ2-1, with D possibly TRBD2 on 7 matching bases. V shed 2 bases and J shed 0 bases, with 20 bases lying between them. Germline V CDR1 and CDR2: MNHNY, SVGAGI (reference sequence). The CDR3 has 19 residues. CDR3: CASSYHLGGASSSYNEQFF. CDR3 bases: TGTGCCAGCAGTTACCATTTGGGGGGGGCCTCGAGCTCCTACAATGAGCAGTTCTTC.

This clonotype was seen a single time. The chain uses TRBV6-5 and TRBJ2-1; D is tentatively TRBD1 or TRBD2 (5 bases each). The CDR3 is 14 residues long. From germline, CDR1 is MNHEY and CDR2 SVGAGI. Trimming shortened V by 5 bases and J by 1 base, and 9 bases separated the two germline ends. CDR3 loop: CASSEGSSYNEQFF. The CDR3 nucleotides are TGTGCCAGCAGTGAGGGGAGTTCCTACAATGAGCAGTTCTTC.

The chain carries TRBV14 and TRBJ1-2, with D unclear. The V and J ends lost 0 bases and 6 bases respectively, with 11 bases between them. Germline V gene data show CDR1 as SGHDN and CDR2 as FVKESK. The CDR3 is 14 amino acids. The CDR3 DNA reads TGTGCCAGCAGCCAAGACACGGCTGGGAATGGCTACACCTTC. Protein sequence: CASSQDTAGNGYTF.

CDR3 amino acids: CAISRVGGFGEQFF. CDR3 in DNA: TGTGCCATCAGTAGGGTCGGAGGGTTCGGTGAGCAGTTCTTC. The genes are TRBV10-3 and TRBJ2-1, with a weak D call TRBD2 (6 bases). Trimming removed 5 bases from V and 9 bases from J, with 17 bases in between. Germline CDR1 reads ENHRY; CDR2 reads SYGVKD. The CDR3 consists of 14 residues.

This clonotype has more than one count but fewer than ten. The chain is built from TRBV11-1 and TRBJ2-7; D is unclear. CDR3 length: 12 residues. Trimming removed 3 bases from V and 2 bases from J, with 5 bases in between. The germline V gene encodes CDR1 SGHAT and CDR2 FQDESV (reference sequence). For the CDR3, the DNA is TGTGCCAGCAGCTTCAATGCCTACGAGCAGTACTTC. The encoded protein is CASSFNAYEQYF.

The chain couples TRBV5-1 to TRBJ2-1; a weak D match, TRBD2 (6 bases). Trimming removed 0 bases from V and 4 bases from J, with 11 bases in between. CDR3 size: 15 residues. Germline V lookup: CDR1 SGHRS, CDR2 YFSETQ. CDR3 bases: TGCGCCAGCAGCTTGGGGGGACTCAATTACAATGAGCAGTTCTTC. Its protein is CASSLGGLNYNEQFF.

The chain uses TRBV6-6 and TRBJ1-6; perhaps TRBD1 as D (6 bases). CDR3 length equals 15 residues. Germline CDR1 is MNHNY and CDR2 is SVGAGI (reference sequence). V was shortened by 4 bases and J by 7 bases, with 14 bases between the two germline ends. The CDR3 is CASSLAGQFNSPLHF. As DNA, the CDR3 is TGTGCCAGCAGTTTGGCTGGACAGTTCAATTCACCCCTCCACTTT.